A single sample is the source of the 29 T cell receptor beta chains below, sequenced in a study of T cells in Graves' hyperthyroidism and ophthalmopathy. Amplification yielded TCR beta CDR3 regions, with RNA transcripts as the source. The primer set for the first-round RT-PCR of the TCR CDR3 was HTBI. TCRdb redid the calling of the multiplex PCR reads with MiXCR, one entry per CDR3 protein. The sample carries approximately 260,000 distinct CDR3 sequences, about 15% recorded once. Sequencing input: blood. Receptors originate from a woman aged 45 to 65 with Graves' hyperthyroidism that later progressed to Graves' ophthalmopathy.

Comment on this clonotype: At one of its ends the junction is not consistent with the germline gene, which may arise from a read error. CDR3 bases: TGTGCCAGCAGTGAGCAGTACACTGAGCAGTTCTTC. It translates to CASSEQYTEQFF. V is TRBV25-1 and J is TRBJ2-1, with D unclear. This CDR3 contains 12 residues. Germline V gene sequence: CDR1 MGHDK, CDR2 SYGVNS.

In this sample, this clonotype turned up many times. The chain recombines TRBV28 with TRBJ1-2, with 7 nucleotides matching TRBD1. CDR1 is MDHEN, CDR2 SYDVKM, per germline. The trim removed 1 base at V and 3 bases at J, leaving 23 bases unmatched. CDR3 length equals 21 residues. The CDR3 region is CASSLFFWGLGQNEIYYGYTF. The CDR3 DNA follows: TGTGCCAGCAGTTTATTTTTTTGGGGGTTGGGACAGAATGAAATATACTATGGCTACACCTTC.

Written as DNA, the CDR3 is TGTGCCAGCTCACCACTAGGGGACACCGGGGAGCTGTTTTTT. Translation gives CASSPLGDTGELFF. This chain links TRBV18 with TRBJ2-2, with TRBD1 as a possible D gene (5 bases). V was trimmed by 1 base and J by 3 bases, leaving 6 bases between them. Germline lookup yields CDR1 KGHSH and CDR2 LQKENI. The CDR3 consists of 14 residues.

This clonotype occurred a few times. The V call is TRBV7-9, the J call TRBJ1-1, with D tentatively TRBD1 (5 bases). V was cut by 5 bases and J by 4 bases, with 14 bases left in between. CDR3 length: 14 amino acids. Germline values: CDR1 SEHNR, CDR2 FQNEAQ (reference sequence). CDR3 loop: CASSRIGDSTEAFF. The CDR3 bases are TGTGCCAGCAGCCGAATAGGGGATTCCACTGAAGCTTTCTTT. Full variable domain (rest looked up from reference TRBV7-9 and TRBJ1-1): DTGVSQNPRHKITKRGQNVTFRCDPISEHNRLYWYRQTLGQGPEFLTYFQNEAQLEKSRLLSDRFSAERPKGSFSTLEIQRTEQGDSAMYLCASSRIGDSTEAFFGQGTRLTVV.

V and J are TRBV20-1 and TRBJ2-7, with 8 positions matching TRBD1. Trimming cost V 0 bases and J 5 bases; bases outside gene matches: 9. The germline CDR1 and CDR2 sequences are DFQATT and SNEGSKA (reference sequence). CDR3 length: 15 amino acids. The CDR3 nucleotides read TGCAGTGCTAGAGATCATACAGGGGGAGATCACGAGCAGTACTTC. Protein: CSARDHTGGDHEQYF.

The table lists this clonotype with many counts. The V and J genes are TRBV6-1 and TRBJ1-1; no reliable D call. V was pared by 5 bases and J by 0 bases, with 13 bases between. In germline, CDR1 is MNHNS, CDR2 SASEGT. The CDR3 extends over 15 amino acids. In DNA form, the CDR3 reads TGTGCCAGCAGTTGGCTGGGAGAATTGAACACTGAAGCTTTCTTT. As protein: CASSWLGELNTEAFF.

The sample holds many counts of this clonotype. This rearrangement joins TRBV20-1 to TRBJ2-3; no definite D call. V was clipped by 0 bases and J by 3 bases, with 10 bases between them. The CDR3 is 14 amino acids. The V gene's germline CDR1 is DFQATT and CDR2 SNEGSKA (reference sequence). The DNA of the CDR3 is TGCAGTGCTAGAGATGGCCTCTTGACAGATACGCAGTATTTT. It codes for CSARDGLLTDTQYF.

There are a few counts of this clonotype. CDR3 DNA sequence: TGTGCCAGCAGTGTAAGGAGCGGGGAGACCCAGTACTTC. Its translation: CASSVRSGETQYF. The chain employs TRBV25-1 and TRBJ2-5; maybe TRBD2 (6 bases). Germline CDR1 reads MGHDK; CDR2 reads SYGVNS. The CDR3 spans 13 residues. Trimming stripped 4 bases from V and 5 bases from J, with 11 bases between.

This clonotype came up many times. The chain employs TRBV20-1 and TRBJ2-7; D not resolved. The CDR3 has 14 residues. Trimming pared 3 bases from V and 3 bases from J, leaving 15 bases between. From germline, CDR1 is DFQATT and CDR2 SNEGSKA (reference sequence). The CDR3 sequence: CSARRSIEGYEQYF. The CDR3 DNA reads TGCAGTGCTAGGAGATCTATAGAAGGCTACGAGCAGTACTTC.

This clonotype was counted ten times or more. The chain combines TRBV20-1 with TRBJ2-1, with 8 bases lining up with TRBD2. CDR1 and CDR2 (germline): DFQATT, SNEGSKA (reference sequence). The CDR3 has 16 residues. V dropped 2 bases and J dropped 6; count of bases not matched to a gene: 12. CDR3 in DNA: TGCAGTGCTAGATCCCCCCACGGGAGGGCCCTCAATGAGCAGTTCTTC. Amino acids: CSARSPHGRALNEQFF.

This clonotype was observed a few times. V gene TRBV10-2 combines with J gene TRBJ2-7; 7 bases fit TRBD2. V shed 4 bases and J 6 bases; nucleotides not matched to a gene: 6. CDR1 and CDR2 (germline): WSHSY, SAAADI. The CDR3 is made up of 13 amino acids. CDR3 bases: TGCGCCAGCAGTGGGATCGGGGGGAGCGAGCAGTACTTC. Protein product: CASSGIGGSEQYF.

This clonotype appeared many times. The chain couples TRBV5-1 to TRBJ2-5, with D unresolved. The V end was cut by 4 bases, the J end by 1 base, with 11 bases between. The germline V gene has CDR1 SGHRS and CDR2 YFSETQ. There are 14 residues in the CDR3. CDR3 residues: CASSPWTAQETQYF. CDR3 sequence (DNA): TGCGCCAGCAGCCCGTGGACGGCCCAAGAGACCCAGTACTTC. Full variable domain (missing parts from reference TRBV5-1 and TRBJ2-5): KAGVTQTPRYLIKTRGQQVTLSCSPISGHRSVSWYQQTPGQGLQFLFEYFSETQRNKGNFPGRFSGRQFSNSRSEMNVSTLELGDSALYLCASSPWTAQETQYFGPGTRLLVL.

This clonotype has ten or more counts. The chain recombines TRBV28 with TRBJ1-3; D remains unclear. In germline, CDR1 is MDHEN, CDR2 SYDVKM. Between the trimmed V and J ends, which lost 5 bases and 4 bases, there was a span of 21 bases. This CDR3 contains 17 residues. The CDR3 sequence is CASSPPLSTNIGNTIYF. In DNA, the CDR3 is TGTGCCAGCAGTCCCCCACTCTCCACGAACATCGGAAACACCATATATTTT.

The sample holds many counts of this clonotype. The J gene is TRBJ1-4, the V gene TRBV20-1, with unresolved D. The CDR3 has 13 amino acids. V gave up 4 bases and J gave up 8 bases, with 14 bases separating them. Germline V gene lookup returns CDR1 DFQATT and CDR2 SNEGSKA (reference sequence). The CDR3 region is CSAKDLTDEKLFF. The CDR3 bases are TGCAGTGCTAAGGATTTAACAGACGAAAAACTGTTTTTT.

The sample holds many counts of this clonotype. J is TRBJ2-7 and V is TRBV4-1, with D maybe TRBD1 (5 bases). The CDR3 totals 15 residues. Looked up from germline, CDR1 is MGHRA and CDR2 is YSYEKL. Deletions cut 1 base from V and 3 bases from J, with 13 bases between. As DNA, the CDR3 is TGCGCCAGCAGCCAAGGGCAGGGTAGGGACTACGAGCAGTACTTC. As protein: CASSQGQGRDYEQYF.

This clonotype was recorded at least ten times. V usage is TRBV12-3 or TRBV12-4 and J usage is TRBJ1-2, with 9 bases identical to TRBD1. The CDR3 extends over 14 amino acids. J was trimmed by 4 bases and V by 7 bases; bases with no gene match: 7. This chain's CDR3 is CASTPWGQGYGYTF. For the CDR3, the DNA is TGTGCCAGCACCCCCTGGGGACAGGGCTATGGCTACACCTTC.

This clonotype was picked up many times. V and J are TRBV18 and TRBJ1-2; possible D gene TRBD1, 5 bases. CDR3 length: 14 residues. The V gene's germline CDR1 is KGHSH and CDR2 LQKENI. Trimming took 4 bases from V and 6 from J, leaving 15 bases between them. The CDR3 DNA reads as TGTGCCAGCTCACTAAAGAGCGGGGGTGATGGCTACACCTTC. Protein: CASSLKSGGDGYTF.

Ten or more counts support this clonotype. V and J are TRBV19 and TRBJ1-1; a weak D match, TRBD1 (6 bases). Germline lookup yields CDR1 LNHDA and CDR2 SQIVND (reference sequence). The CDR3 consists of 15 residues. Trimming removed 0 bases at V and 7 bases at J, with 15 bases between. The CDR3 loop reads CASSIDLLPGVEAFF. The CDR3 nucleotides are TGTGCCAGTAGTATAGATCTACTGCCAGGGGTTGAAGCTTTCTTT.

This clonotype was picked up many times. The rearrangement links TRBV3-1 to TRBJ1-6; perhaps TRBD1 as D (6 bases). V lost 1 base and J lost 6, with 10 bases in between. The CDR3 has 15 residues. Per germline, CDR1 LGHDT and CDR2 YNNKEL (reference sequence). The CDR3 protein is CASSQGSRGNSPLHF. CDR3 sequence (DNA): TGTGCCAGCAGCCAAGGTTCCAGGGGTAATTCACCCCTCCACTTT.

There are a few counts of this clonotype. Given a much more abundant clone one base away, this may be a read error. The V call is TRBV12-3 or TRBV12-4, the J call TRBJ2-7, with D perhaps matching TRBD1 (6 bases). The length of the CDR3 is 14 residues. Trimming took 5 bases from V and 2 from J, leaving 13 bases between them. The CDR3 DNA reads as TGTGCCAGCAGTAGACAGGACGTTGCCTACGAGCAGTACTTC. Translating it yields CASSRQDVAYEQYF.

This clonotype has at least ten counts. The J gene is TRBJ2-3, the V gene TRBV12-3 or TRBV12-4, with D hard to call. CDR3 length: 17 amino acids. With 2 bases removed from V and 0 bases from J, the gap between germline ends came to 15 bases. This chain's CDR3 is CASSLLIGAPSTDTQYF. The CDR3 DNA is TGTGCCAGCAGTTTATTAATCGGAGCCCCTAGCACAGATACGCAGTATTTT.

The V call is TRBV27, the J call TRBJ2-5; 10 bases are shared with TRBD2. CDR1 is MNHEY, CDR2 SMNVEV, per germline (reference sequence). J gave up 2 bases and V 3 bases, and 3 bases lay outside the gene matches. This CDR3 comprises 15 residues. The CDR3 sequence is CASSLGLATQETQYF. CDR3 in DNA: TGTGCCAGCAGTTTGGGACTAGCGACACAAGAGACCCAGTACTTC.

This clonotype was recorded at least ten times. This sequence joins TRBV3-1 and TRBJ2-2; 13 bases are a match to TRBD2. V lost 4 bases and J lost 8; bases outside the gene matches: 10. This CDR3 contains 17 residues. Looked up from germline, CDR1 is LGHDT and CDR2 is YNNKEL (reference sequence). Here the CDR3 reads CASSPWTSGSETGELFF. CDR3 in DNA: TGTGCCAGCAGCCCGTGGACTAGCGGGAGCGAGACTGGGGAGCTGTTTTTT.

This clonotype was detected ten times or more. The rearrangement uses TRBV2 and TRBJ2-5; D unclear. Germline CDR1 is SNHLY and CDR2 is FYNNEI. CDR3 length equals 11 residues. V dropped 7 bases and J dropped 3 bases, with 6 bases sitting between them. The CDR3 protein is CASKLEETQYF. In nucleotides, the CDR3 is TGTGCCAGCAAACTCGAAGAGACCCAGTACTTC.

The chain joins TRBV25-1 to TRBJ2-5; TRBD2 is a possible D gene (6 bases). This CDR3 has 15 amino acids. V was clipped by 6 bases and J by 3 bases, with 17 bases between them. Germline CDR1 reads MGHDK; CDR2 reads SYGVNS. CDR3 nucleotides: TGTGCCAGCAGCAGAACGGAGGGAGACGAAGAGACCCAGTACTTC. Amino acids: CASSRTEGDEETQYF.

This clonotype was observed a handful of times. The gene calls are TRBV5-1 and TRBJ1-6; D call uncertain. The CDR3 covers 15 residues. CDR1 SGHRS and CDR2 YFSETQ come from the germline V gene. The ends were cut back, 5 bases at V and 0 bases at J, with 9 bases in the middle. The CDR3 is CASSSSTSYNSPLHF. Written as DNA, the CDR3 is TGCGCCAGCAGTAGCAGTACCTCCTATAATTCACCCCTCCACTTT.

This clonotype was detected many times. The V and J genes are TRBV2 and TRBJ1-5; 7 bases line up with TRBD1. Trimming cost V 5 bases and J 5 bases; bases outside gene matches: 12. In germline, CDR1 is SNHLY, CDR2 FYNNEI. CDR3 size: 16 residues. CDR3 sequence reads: CASSRGRTGGDQPQHF. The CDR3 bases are TGTGCCAGCAGTCGAGGACGGACAGGAGGGGATCAGCCCCAGCATTTT.

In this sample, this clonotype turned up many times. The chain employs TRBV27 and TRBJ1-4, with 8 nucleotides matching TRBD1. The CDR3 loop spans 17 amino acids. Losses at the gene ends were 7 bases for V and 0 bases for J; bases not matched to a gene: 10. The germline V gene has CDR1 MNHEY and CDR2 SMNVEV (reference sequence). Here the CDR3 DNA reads TGTGCCAGCACCTCGTGGACAGGGCCTGCAACTAATGAAAAACTGTTTTTT. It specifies CASTSWTGPATNEKLFF.

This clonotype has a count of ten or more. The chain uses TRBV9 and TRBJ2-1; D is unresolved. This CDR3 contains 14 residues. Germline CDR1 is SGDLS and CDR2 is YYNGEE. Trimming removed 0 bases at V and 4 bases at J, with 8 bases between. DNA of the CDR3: TGTGCCAGCAGCGTAGAGGCAGGATACAATGAGCAGTTCTTC. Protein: CASSVEAGYNEQFF. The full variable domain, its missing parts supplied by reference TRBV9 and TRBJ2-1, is DSGVTQTPKHLITATGQRVTLRCSPRSGDLSVYWYQQSLDQGLQFLIQYYNGEERAKGNILERFSAQQFPDLHSELNLSSLELGDSALYFCASSVEAGYNEQFFGPGTRLTVL.